This entry is about one T cell receptor (beta chain). This CDR3 comprises 17 residues. From germline, CDR1 is SGDLS and CDR2 YYNGEE. J lost 2 bases, V lost 0 bases, and 10 bases had no gene match. Each CDR3 protein is one row after TCRdb ran MiXCR on the reads. This table holds hundreds of thousands of distinct CDR3 sequences, 35% found once. The sample is drawn from a study of T cell repertoires in cytomegalovirus infection. The V call is TRBV9, the J call TRBJ2-5, with 7 bases fitting TRBD2. Material: PBMCs. The clonotype comes from a human donor in good health (CMV status not recorded). Some clones in this sample may be carry-over from other donors' samples. As DNA, the CDR3 is TGTGCCAGCAGCGTAGACGTGGCTAGCGGCTTACAAGAGACCCAGTACTTC. Protein product: CASSVDVASGLQETQYF. Based on the CDR3 plus reference TRBV9 and TRBJ2-5, the full variable domain is DSGVTQTPKHLITATGQRVTLRCSPRSGDLSVYWYQQSLDQGLQFLIQYYNGEERAKGNILERFSAQQFPDLHSELNLSSLELGDSALYFCASSVDVASGLQETQYFGPGTRLLVL.